A single sample is the source of the 9 T cell receptor beta chains below, sequenced in a study of low-dose radiotherapy and immunotherapy resistance in tumors. Time point defined: before trial treatment. First-strand cDNA relied on TRAV- and TRBV-specific primers spanning alpha and beta chains. TCR amplification used around 19 PCR cycles, a constant-region primer and a V-primer adapter. TCRdb re-called the reads with MiXCR, one entry per CDR3 protein. The table shows 70,000 to 95,000 distinct CDR3 sequences, with 15% to 20% occurring only once. The sample consisted of PBMCs, taken before treatment. The source is a male donor with prostate cancer.

A few counts support this clonotype. The rearrangement joins TRBV7-9 to TRBJ2-7; 10 bases line up with TRBD1. CDR3 length equals 13 residues. The germline V gene encodes CDR1 SEHNR and CDR2 FQNEAQ (reference sequence). J was trimmed by 2 bases and V by 10 bases; bases with no gene match: 5. In DNA, the CDR3 is TGTGCCACCAGAGGGACAGGGGCCTACGAGCAGTACTTC. Its protein product is CATRGTGAYEQYF. Full variable domain (rest looked up from reference TRBV7-9 and TRBJ2-7): DTGVSQNPRHKITKRGQNVTFRCDPISEHNRLYWYRQTLGQGPEFLTYFQNEAQLEKSRLLSDRFSAERPKGSFSTLEIQRTEQGDSAMYLCATRGTGAYEQYFGPGTRLTVT.

This clonotype has ten or more counts. The chain joins TRBV20-1 to TRBJ2-1, with TRBD2 identical over 7 bases. V lost 5 bases and J lost 6; bases outside the gene matches: 7. Per germline, CDR1 DFQATT and CDR2 SNEGSKA (reference sequence). This CDR3 comprises 13 residues. The CDR3 nucleotides read TGCAGTGCTGCTGGGGGGGGGGTCAATGAGCAGTTCTTC. Translation: CSAAGGGVNEQFF.

Regarding this clonotype: Its ends do not fully match the called genes, so a read error is possible. This chain links TRBV29-1 with TRBJ2-2; tentative D call: TRBD2 (6 bases). Germline V gene sequence: CDR1 SQVTM, CDR2 ANQGSEA. This CDR3 has 15 residues. The CDR3 loop reads CSVEPRGSAIGELFF. Here the CDR3 DNA reads TGTAGCGTTGAACCTCGGGGGTCGGCAATCGGGGAGCTGTTTTTT.

Concerning this clonotype itself: Only one base separates this from a far larger clonotype, so it likely reflects a read error. This chain links TRBV11-3 with TRBJ2-1; 11 bases match TRBD2. This CDR3 has 16 residues. The germline V gene encodes CDR1 SGHNT and CDR2 YENEEA. The DNA for the CDR3 is TGTACCAGCAGCCACGGCGGGCTAGCGGGGGGCAATGAGCAGTTCTTC. This gives the protein CTSSHGGLAGGNEQFF. Together with reference TRBV11-3 and TRBJ2-1, the CDR3 gives the full variable domain: EAGVVQSPRYKIIEKKQPVAFWCNPISGHNTLYWYLQNLGQGPELLIRYENEEAVDDSQLPKDRFSAERLKGVDSTLKIQPAELGDSAVYLCTSSHGGLAGGNEQFFGPGTRLTVL.

This clonotype was picked up many times. CDR3 coding DNA: TGTGCCAGCAGTAAACAGGGAGCTGGGGCCAACGTCCTGACTTTC. It codes for CASSKQGAGANVLTF. V usage is TRBV12-3 or TRBV12-4 and J usage is TRBJ2-6; weak D call: TRBD1 (6 bases). This CDR3 has 15 amino acids. The V gene lost 5 bases and the J gene lost 2 bases, with 10 bases spanning the gap.

This clonotype was detected many times. The CDR3 region is CASSPLTGINQPQHF. The DNA for the CDR3 is TGTGCCAGCAGCCCACTGACAGGTATCAATCAGCCCCAGCATTTT. The gene calls are TRBV11-2 and TRBJ1-5; maybe TRBD1 (6 bases). CDR1 and CDR2 from the germline V gene are SGHAT and FQNNGV. The CDR3 totals 15 residues. Trimming left V 5 bases short and J 3 bases short, with 14 bases between.

This clonotype occurred many times. The chain is built from TRBV7-3 and TRBJ2-6, with TRBD2 matching over 8 bases. The CDR3 is 16 residues long. The V and J ends lost 5 bases and 3 bases, in that order; junction bases with no gene match: 6. Germline V gives CDR1 SGHTA, CDR2 FQGTGA. The CDR3 loop reads CASSGRGVDGANVLTF. The CDR3 DNA follows: TGTGCCAGCAGCGGGCGGGGGGTCGATGGGGCCAACGTCCTGACTTTC.

This clonotype showed up just a few times. The chain couples TRBV29-1 to TRBJ2-6; possibly TRBD2 for D (6 bases). This CDR3 is 14 amino acids long. Trimming cost V 3 bases and J 2 bases, with 8 bases left between them. CDR1 SQVTM and CDR2 ANQGSEA come from the germline V gene. The CDR3 protein is CSVDGGAGANVLTF. The CDR3 DNA reads TGCAGCGTTGACGGGGGAGCTGGGGCCAACGTCCTGACTTTC. Variable domain in full (rest from reference TRBV29-1 and TRBJ2-6): SAVISQKPSRDICQRGTSLTIQCQVDSQVTMMFWYRQQPGQSLTLIATANQGSEATYESGFVIDKFPISRPNLTFSTLTVSNMSPEDSSIYLCSVDGGAGANVLTFGAGSRLTVL.

With respect to this clonotype: A far bigger clonotype differs at one base, so this is likely a read error. The chain carries TRBV9 and TRBJ2-5; perhaps TRBD2 as D (6 bases). V was clipped by 0 bases and J by 11 bases, with 20 bases between them. CDR3 length equals 15 residues. CDR1 SGDLS and CDR2 YYNGEE come from the germline V gene. The CDR3 sequence: CASSVVGGRADEQYF. DNA of the CDR3: TGTGCCAGCAGCGTAGTGGGGGGAAGGGCGGATGAGCAGTACTTC.